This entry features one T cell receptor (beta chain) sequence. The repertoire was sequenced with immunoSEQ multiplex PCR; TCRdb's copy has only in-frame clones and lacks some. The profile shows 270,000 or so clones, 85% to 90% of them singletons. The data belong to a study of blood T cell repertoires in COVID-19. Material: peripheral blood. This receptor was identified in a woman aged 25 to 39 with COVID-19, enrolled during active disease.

The CDR3 loop is CASSERQARNSPLHF. The CDR3 bases are TGTGCCAGCAGTGAGAGACAGGCACGAAATTCACCCCTCCACTTT. The chain links TRBV2 to TRBJ1-6; TRBD1 is a possible D gene (6 bases). Between the trimmed V and J ends, which lost 3 bases and 7 bases, there was a span of 13 bases. The CDR3 consists of 15 residues. Germline V gene lookup returns CDR1 SNHLY and CDR2 FYNNEI.